Sequencing of this T cell receptor (beta chain) was carried out in a study of T cells in Graves' hyperthyroidism and ophthalmopathy. Study background: Staff took peripheral blood when the initial diagnosis was made, before any treatment began.

In the ophthalmopathy cohort, Clinical Activity Score was at least 3, NOSPECS grade at least 4, and duration under 3 months. Fresh peripheral blood, roughly 10 ml of it, supplied the PBMCs. This CDR3 has 11 residues. V was cut by 5 bases and J by 10 bases, with 11 bases left in between. The germline V gene has CDR1 MNHNS and CDR2 SASEGT. About this clonotype itself: Its antigen is undetermined.

Amplified TCR beta CDR3 regions came from RNA transcripts. TCR CDR3 regions were first amplified by RT-PCR with HTBI primers. TCRdb reprocessed the multiplex PCR reads via MiXCR and lists one record per CDR3 protein. The sample lists some 500,000 distinct CDR3 sequences, roughly a quarter occurring once. Study conclusions and caveats: Also found in blood were most expanded thyroid clonotypes above 0.001.

The chain couples TRBV6-1 to TRBJ1-1; possible D gene TRBD1, 5 bases. The sample comprised blood. The clonotype was recovered from a woman in her 30s with Graves' ophthalmopathy. The CDR3 loop reads CASSRGGVAFF. In DNA, the CDR3 is TGTGCCAGCAGTCGTGGGGGGGTAGCTTTCTTT.